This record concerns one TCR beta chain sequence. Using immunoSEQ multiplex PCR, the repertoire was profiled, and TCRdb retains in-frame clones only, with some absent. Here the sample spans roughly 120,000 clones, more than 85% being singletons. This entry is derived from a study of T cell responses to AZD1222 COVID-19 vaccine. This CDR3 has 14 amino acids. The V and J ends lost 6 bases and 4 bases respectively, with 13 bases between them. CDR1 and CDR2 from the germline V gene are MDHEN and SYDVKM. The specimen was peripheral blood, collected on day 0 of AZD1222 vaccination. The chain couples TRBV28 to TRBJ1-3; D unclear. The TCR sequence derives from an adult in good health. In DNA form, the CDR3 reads TGTGCCAGCAGCTTGGAGTCCTTCGGAAACACCATATATTTT. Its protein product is CASSLESFGNTIYF.